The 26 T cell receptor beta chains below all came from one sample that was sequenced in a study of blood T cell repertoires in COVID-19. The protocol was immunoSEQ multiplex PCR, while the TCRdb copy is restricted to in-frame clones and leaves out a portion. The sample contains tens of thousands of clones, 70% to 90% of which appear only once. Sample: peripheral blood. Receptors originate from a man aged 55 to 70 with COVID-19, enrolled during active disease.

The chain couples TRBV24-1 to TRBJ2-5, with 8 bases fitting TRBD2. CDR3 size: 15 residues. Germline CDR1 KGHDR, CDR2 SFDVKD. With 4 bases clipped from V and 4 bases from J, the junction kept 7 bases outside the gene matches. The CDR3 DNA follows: TGTGCCACCAGTGACAACGGGAGGGCCTCAGAGACCCAGTACTTC. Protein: CATSDNGRASETQYF.

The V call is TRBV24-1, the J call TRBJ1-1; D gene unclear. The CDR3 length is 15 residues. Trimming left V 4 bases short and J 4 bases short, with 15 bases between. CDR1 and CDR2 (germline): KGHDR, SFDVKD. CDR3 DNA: TGTGCCACCAGTGAGTCGAGGGAAGGGAGCACTGAAGCTTTCTTT. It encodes CATSESREGSTEAFF.

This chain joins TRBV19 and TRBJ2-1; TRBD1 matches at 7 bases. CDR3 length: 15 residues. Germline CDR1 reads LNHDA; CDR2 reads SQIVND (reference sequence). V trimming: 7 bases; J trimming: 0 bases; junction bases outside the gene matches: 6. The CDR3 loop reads CASTLGQSSYNEQFF. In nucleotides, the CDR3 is TGTGCCAGTACCCTGGGACAGAGCTCCTACAATGAGCAGTTCTTC.

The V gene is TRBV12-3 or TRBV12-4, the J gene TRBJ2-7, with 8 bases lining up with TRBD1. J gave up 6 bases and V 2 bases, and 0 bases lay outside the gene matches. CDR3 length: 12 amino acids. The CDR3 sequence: CASSLTGGEQYF. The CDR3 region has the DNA TGTGCCAGCAGTTTAACAGGGGGCGAGCAGTACTTC.

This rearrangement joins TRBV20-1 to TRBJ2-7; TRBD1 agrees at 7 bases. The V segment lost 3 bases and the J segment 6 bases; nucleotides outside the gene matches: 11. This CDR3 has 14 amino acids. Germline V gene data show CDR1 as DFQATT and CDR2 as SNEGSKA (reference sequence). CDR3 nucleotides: TGCAGTGCTAGTAGTCACCGACAGGGTGGCGAGCAGTACTTC. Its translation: CSASSHRQGGEQYF.

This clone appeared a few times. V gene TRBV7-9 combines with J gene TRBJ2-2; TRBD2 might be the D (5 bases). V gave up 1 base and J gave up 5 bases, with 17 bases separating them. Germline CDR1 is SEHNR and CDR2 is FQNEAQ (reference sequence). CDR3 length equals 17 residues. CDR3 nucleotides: TGTGCCAGCAGCTTAGAGATGAGGCTAGCAAAAACCGGGGAGCTGTTTTTT. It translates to CASSLEMRLAKTGELFF. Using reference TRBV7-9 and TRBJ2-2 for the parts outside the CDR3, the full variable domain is DTGVSQNPRHKITKRGQNVTFRCDPISEHNRLYWYRQTLGQGPEFLTYFQNEAQLEKSRLLSDRFSAERPKGSFSTLEIQRTEQGDSAMYLCASSLEMRLAKTGELFFGEGSRLTVL.

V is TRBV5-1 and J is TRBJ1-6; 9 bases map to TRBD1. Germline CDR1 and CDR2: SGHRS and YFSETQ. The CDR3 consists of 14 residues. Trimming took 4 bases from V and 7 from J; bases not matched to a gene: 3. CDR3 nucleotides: TGCGCCAGCAGCGACGGGACAGGGAATTCACCCCTCCACTTT. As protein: CASSDGTGNSPLHF.

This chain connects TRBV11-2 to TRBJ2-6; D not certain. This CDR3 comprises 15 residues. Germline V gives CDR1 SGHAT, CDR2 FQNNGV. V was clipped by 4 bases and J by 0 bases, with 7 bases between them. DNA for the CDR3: TGTGCCAGCAGCTCTACCATCTCTGGGGCCAACGTCCTGACTTTC. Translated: CASSSTISGANVLTF.

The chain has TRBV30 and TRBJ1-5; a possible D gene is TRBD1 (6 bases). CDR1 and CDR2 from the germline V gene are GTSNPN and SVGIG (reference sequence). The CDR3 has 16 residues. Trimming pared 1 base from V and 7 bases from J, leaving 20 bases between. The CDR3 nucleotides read TGTGCCTGGAGTGCCCATACTACAGGGTCCCGACAGCCCCAGCATTTT. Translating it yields CAWSAHTTGSRQPQHF.

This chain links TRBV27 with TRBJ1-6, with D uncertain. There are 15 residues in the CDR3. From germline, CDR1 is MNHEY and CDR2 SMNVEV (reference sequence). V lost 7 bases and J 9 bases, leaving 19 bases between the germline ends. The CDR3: CASTDITREFSPLHF. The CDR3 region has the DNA TGTGCCAGCACCGATATTACCCGGGAATTTTCACCCCTCCACTTT.

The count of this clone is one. The CDR3 reads CAWRNTRGYTF. The CDR3, as DNA: TGTGCCTGGAGAAATACGCGGGGCTACACCTTC. The genes are TRBV30 and TRBJ1-2; D is ambiguous. CDR3 size: 11 residues. V was trimmed by 3 bases and J by 8 bases, leaving 10 bases between them. Per the germline V gene, CDR1 is GTSNPN and CDR2 is SVGIG (reference sequence).

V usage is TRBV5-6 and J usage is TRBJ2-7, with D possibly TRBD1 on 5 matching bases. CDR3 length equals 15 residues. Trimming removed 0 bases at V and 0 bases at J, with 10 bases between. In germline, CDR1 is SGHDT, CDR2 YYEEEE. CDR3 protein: CASSLGTPHSYEQYF. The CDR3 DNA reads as TGTGCCAGCAGCTTGGGGACACCTCACTCCTACGAGCAGTACTTC.

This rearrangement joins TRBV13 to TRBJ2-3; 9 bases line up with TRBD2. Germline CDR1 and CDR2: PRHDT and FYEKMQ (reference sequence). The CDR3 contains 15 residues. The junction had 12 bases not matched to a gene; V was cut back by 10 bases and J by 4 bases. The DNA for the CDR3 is TGTGCCACCAGAGCCGGGCGGGAGGGCTCAGATACGCAGTATTTT. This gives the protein CATRAGREGSDTQYF. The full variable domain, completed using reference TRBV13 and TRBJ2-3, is AAGVIQSPRHLIKEKRETATLKCYPIPRHDTVYWYQQGPGQDPQFLISFYEKMQSDKGSIPDRFSAQQFSDYHSELNMSSLELGDSALYFCATRAGREGSDTQYFGPGTRLTVL.

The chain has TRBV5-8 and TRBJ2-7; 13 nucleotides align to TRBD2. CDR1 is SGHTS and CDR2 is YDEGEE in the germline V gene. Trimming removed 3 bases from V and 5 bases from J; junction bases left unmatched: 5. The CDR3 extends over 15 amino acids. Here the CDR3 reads CASSSSGLAGNEQYF. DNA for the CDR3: TGTGCCAGCAGCTCCTCGGGACTAGCGGGAAACGAGCAGTACTTC.

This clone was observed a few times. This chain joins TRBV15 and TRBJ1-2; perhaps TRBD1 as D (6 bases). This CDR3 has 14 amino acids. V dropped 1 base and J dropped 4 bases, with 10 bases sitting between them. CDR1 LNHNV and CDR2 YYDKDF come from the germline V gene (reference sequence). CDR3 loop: CATSRGGRLYGYTF. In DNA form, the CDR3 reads TGTGCCACCAGCAGAGGGGGGCGGCTCTATGGCTACACCTTC.

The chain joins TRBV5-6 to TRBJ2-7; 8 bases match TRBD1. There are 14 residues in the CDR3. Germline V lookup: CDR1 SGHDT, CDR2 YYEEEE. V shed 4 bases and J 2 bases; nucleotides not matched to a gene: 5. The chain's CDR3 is CASSATQGAYEQYF. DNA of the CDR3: TGTGCCAGCAGCGCGACACAGGGGGCCTACGAGCAGTACTTC.

The CDR3 loop reads CASSLAGTGFNEQFF. Written as DNA, the CDR3 is TGTGCCAGCAGCTTGGCTGGGACAGGATTCAATGAGCAGTTCTTC. The chain is built from TRBV5-6 and TRBJ2-1; 8 nucleotides line up with TRBD1. The CDR3 is 15 amino acids. CDR1 is SGHDT, CDR2 YYEEEE, per germline. Trimming cost V 0 bases and J 6 bases; bases outside gene matches: 5.

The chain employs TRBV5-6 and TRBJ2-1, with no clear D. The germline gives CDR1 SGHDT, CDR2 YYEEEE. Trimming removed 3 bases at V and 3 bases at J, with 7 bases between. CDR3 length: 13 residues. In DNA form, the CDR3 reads TGTGCCAGCAGCTCCGGGTTCTACAATGAGCAGTTCTTC. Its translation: CASSSGFYNEQFF.

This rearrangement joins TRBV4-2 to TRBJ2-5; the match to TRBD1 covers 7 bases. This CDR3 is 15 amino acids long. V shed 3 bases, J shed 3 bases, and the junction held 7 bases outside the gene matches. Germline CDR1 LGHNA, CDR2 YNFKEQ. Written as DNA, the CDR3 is TGTGCCAGCAGCCAGGTCGACAGGGACGAAGAGACCCAGTACTTC. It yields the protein CASSQVDRDEETQYF.

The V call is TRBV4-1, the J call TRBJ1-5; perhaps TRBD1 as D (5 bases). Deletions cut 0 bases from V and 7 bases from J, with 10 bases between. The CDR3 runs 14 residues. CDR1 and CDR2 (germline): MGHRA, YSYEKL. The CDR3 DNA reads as TGCGCCAGCAGCCAAGATCCCGGGGGGCAGCCCCAGCATTTT. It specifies CASSQDPGGQPQHF.

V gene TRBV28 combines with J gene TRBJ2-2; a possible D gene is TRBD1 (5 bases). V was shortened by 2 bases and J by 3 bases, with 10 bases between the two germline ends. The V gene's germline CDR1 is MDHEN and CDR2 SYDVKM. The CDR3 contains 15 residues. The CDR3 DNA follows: TGTGCCAGCAGTTTAGATGGGGCCCACACCGGGGAGCTGTTTTTT. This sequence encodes CASSLDGAHTGELFF. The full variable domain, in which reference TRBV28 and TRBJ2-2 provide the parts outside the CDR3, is DVKVTQSSRYLVKRTGEKVFLECVQDMDHENMFWYRQDPGLGLRLIYFSYDVKMKEKGDIPEGYSVSREKKERFSLILESASTNQTSMYLCASSLDGAHTGELFFGEGSRLTVL.

The chain's CDR3 is CASSMRGELTEAFF. For the CDR3, the DNA is TGTGCCAGTAGTATGCGGGGGGAGCTCACTGAAGCTTTCTTT. This chain uses TRBV19 with TRBJ1-1; maybe TRBD1 (5 bases). CDR1 LNHDA and CDR2 SQIVND come from the germline V gene (reference sequence). Trimming took 3 bases from V and 4 from J, leaving 12 bases between them. There are 14 residues in the CDR3.

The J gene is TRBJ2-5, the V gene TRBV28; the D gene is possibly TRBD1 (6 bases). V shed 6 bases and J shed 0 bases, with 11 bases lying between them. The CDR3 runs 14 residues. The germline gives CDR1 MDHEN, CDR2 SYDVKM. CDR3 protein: CASSYGQYQETQYF. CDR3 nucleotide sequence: TGTGCCAGCAGCTACGGACAGTACCAAGAGACCCAGTACTTC.

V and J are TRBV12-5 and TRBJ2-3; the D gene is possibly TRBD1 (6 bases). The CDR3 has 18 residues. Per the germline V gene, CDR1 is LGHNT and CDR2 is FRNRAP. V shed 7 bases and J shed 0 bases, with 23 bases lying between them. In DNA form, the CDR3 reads TGTGCTAGTGTCCTCCGATTTTCAGGGGACCATAGCACAGATACGCAGTATTTT. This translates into CASVLRFSGDHSTDTQYF.

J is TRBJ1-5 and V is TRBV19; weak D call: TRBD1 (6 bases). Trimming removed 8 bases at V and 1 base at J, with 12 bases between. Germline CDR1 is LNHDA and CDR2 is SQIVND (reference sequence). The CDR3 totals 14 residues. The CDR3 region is CASCKRGSNQPQHF. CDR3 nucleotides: TGTGCCAGTTGCAAGAGGGGGAGCAATCAGCCCCAGCATTTT.

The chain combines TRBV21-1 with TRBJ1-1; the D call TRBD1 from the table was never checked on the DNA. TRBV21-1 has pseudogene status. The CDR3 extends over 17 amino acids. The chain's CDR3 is CASSKRSPGNPNTEAFF. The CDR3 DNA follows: TGTGCCAGCAGCAAAAGGTCTCCAGGCAACCCGAACACTGAAGCTTTCTTT.